Below, one TCR beta chain is given with its context. The antigen it binds to is not known. Base qualities are not at hand, and no much larger clone is one base apart. Spanning cysteine to phenylalanine, the CDR3 consists of 16 amino acids. Solely the CDR3 DNA is kept, with 48 bases framed from the first base. Sequences SGHDT (CDR1) and YYEEEE (CDR2) are obtained from the germline V gene. V loses 7 bases, J loses 8 bases, and the germline ends lie 24 bases apart. The data originate from a study of cytomegalovirus exposure and HLA in healthy donors (dated by TCRdb to about 2017). General notes on the study: In an earlier analysis of under 750 of the donors, 276 Gb of sequence data and 90 million to 120 million unique TCR beta sequences from about 180 million T cells were reported. Roughly 310 gigabases of sequencing data and 70 million to 100 million unique TCR sequences were included in an early release covering several hundred HLA-typed donors. Of the roughly 410 genotyped donors, over 80% were placed in the genetic ancestry cluster associated with self-reported Caucasian donors. The study aimed to test whether cataloging public T cell receptors could reveal signatures of past pathogen exposure. The T cell repertoires of roughly 660 subjects were profiled by immunosequencing and related to cytomegalovirus serostatus. In addition to the first cohort of 666 subjects, a separate validation cohort of 130 or so different subjects was used. To predict cytomegalovirus infection status, the study brought together high-throughput TCR immunosequencing, statistical association of individual TCRs with disease status, and machine learning. In a later analysis, previously published TCR beta repertoires from 500 to 750 donors were re-analyzed and high-resolution HLA genotyping was added so that TCR occurrence patterns could be studied. The later analysis used no new phenotypic data to find candidate immune exposures, relying instead on TCR beta sequences and their occurrence across donors. An earlier analysis of some 500 of the donors used high-throughput TCR beta sequencing to judge whether each TCR beta V gene segment behaved as functional or pseudogenic. Donor age, sex, ethnicity and CMV serostatus were collected together with the repertoire data. In a later genetic analysis, genome-wide SNP genotypes for about 65% of the roughly 700 donors were used, and that subset was treated as a discovery cohort. Every discovery cohort repertoire had been produced on one sequencing platform. HLA typing included class I and class II loci at four-digit resolution. Typing coverage varied by locus: roughly 629-640 donors for A, B, C, DRB1 and DQB1; roughly 500 for DQA1; more than 600 for DPA1; roughly 450 for DPB1. Four to six DR-DQ haplotypes were handled as single units for association and clustering, since linkage in the cohort was strong. On average, roughly 240,000 unique TCR beta nucleotide sequences were sequenced per donor among some 420 genotyped donors of the cohort, with roughly a sixth of those sequences being non-productive. The full study reports these points: A further reported finding was that TCR beta sequences accurately predicted the HLA-A and HLA-B alleles for most subjects in the first cohort. A later analysis found that TCR association rates varied across HLA loci, with DRB1 alleles showing the most associated TCRs and HLA-C alleles the fewest. A later analysis found that HLA-associated TCR beta chains were more clonally expanded and had lower generation probabilities than equally common non-associated chains. Across donors, most TCR sequences were observed very rarely, whereas some public TCRs were present in many individuals. In a later analysis, some 18,000 TCR beta sequences were associated with specific HLA alleles at a false discovery rate of 0.05. According to a later genetic analysis, donors in an Asian-associated ancestry cluster had fewer N-insertions in productive TCRs than the roughly 670-donor mean. HLA typing was unavailable for some donors at each locus, so association tests used only the typed subset. In a later analysis, most CMV-associated TCR beta chains were found to appear HLA-restricted, with HLA associations seemingly driven largely by CMV exposure. A total of 150 or so TCR beta chains were listed by the study as associated with cytomegalovirus. Three of the identified cytomegalovirus-associated TCR beta chains were confirmed in vitro to be specific for cytomegalovirus antigens. In an earlier analysis of 500 to 650 of the donors, most TCR beta V segments appeared in productive rearrangements about 90% or about 30% of the time, broadly matching IMGT annotations. The sequencing pipeline was judged likely to have produced a cluster of highly shared sequence variants as a technical artifact. Assigning TCR associations to individual alleles was difficult when HLA alleles, especially DR and DQ, strongly co-occurred. In a later genetic analysis, a missense DCLRE1C variant was associated with V-gene and J-gene trimming of TCR beta chains, and the association was replicated in an independent cohort. In a later analysis, several top co-occurrence clusters were reported to appear linked to parvovirus B19, influenza, CMV and Epstein-Barr virus. According to the authors, the approach could potentially be generalized to other disease states and immunological phenotypes. Only TCR beta chains were sequenced in this cohort, and the absence of alpha or paired-chain data limited detectable features. Linkage disequilibrium might explain the correlated functional status among segregating V segments, but an unknown experimental factor could not be excluded. Presence/absence analyses assumed roughly uniform sequencing depth across donors, an assumption that may not hold. Because counts were too low, around 18 rarely observed V segments, including chromosome 9 orphons, were left out of the earlier analysis of 500 to 750 of the donors. In both the original and validation cohorts, the classifier was reported to diagnose cytomegalovirus status with high specificity and sensitivity. CMV serostatus was the only immune exposure information available for the cohort. The 87-base-pair reads could not distinguish some IMGT-functional V segments, including TRBV6-2 and TRBV6-3, so those segments were excluded.

The cohort comprised around 690 healthy bone marrow donors. At the time of sampling, all cohort members were nominally healthy, though unrecorded immune exposures were likely present. The donor was CMV seronegative and belonged to the group of 350 to 400 seronegative cohort members. Each donor provided a peripheral blood sample, and peripheral blood mononuclear cells were used for TCR beta sequencing. Genomic DNA extraction from the blood cell samples was performed with the Qiagen DNeasy Blood Extraction Kit. To prepare the library, the immunoSEQ multiplex PCR assay was applied. A mixture of 60 forward primers for TCR Vbeta segments and 13 reverse primers for TCR Jbeta segments was used in the multiplex PCR. A multiplex PCR assay on genomic DNA amplified the CDR3 region of rearranged TCR beta genes. The amplified TCR beta libraries were sequenced on the Illumina HiSeq System as 87-base-pair reads. On the authors' methods: A later analysis tallied around 82 million unique TCR beta chains across the roughly 610 repertoires, and approximately 12 million of those chains were shared by two or more donors. Raw reads were error-corrected and collapsed into unique sequences by a nearest-neighbor algorithm in which closely related sequences were merged to remove PCR and sequencing errors. CDR3 sequences were aligned to IMGT reference sequences to assign V, D and J gene segments. For a sequence to be retained, at least a six-nucleotide match to both a V gene segment and a J gene segment was required. Rearrangements were classified as productive when the CDR3 lacked stop codons and remained in frame with V and J, and all other rearrangements were classified as non-productive. CDR3 was defined by IMGT convention, running from the second conserved V-encoded cysteine to the conserved J-encoded phenylalanine. The earlier analysis of fewer than 750 of the donors excluded sequences that lacked an unambiguous match to a single V gene segment. In an earlier analysis of approximately 500 of the donors, a V segment was called functional when productive rearrangements were above 56.7%, and segregating when the standard deviation between donors exceeded 5%. A statistical classification framework was developed to diagnose cytomegalovirus status using the catalog of TCR beta chain sequences. A later analysis assigned V and J genes by comparing TCR nucleotide sequences with IMGT/GENE-DB human TR gene sequences. In a later analysis, CDR3 sequences and most-parsimonious VDJ recombination scenarios were assigned using the TCRdist pipeline. In a later analysis, each TCR beta chain was defined by its CDR3 amino acid sequence together with its V-gene family, and reads without a unique V-gene family were excluded. In a later analysis, around 600 highly shared, low-generation-probability nucleotide sequences were removed to address suspected cross-contamination and a sequencing artifact. For each public chain, a later analysis derived a clonal expansion index from normalized ranks of inferred template counts within each repertoire. In a later analysis, generation probabilities were computed with a VDJ recombination model fitted to out-of-frame rearrangements, and the resulting probabilities were checked against IGoR. In a later analysis, hypergeometric tests were used to score TCR-TCR, TCR-HLA and TCR-CMV co-occurrence, with a repertoire-size bias correction applied to TCR pairs. To estimate false discovery rates, a later analysis permuted the HLA or CMV assignments 20 times. In a later analysis, co-occurring TCRs were grouped using DBSCAN, with TCRdist sequence similarity added in when clustering inside HLA-allele-positive subsets. Repertoires with fewer than 30,000 or more than 120,000 public chains, plus five repertoires with anomalous nucleotide sharing, were excluded from co-occurrence clustering. Entries here come from immuneACCESS through TCRdb and include only in-frame sequences with V and J called. Some clones fail to appear in such tables; in the studies checked, an unresolved V gene covers under half of the shortfall, and the cause of the remainder is unknown. Clone size and V and J calls were adopted from that table, with D and trimming inferred from the DNA. This sample comprises around 120,000 clones, over 65% of them detected only once. The ten biggest clones cover 1.8% of the sample.

This TCR was sampled from a man aged 18 to 30 in good health and CMV-seronegative. The chain is made from TRBV5-6 and TRBJ1-4, and the D gene may be TRBD1, 5 bases matching. Sequencing used PBMCs. The encoded CDR3 is CASGPGADTGREKLFF. The sequence in DNA is TGTGCCAGCGGCCCCGGGGCCGACACTGGGAGGGAAAAACTGTTTTTT.